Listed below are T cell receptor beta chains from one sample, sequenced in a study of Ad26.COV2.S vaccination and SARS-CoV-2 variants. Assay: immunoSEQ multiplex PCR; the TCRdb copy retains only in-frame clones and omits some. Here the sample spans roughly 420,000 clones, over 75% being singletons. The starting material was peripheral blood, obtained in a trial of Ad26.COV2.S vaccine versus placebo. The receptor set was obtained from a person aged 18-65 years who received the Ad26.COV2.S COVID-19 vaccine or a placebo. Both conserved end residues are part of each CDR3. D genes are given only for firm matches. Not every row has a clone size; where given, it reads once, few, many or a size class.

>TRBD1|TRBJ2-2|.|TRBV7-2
CASSSGQGLFTGELFF
TGTGCCAGCAGCTCCGGACAGGGGTTGTTCACCGGGGAGCTGTTTTTT
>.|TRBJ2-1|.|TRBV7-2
CASLQGGSYNEQFF
TGTGCCAGCCTCCAGGGGGGCTCCTACAATGAGCAGTTCTTC
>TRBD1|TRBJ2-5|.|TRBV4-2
CASSRRQGDPRETQYF
TGTGCCAGCAGCCGACGACAGGGTGACCCTCGGGAGACCCAGTACTTC
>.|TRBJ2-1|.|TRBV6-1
CASSEQGGFNEQFF
TGTGCCAGCAGTGAACAAGGGGGGTTCAATGAGCAGTTCTTC
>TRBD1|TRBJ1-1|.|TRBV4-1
CASSPSLGRGTGGTEAFF
TGCGCCAGCAGCCCAAGCTTGGGCCGAGGGACAGGGGGTACTGAAGCTTTCTTT
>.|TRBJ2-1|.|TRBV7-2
CASSQRGVWNEQFF
TGTGCCAGCAGCCAAAGGGGGGTTTGGAATGAGCAGTTCTTC
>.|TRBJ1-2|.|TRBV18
CASSPSNSNYGYTF
TGTGCCAGCTCACCATCCAACAGTAACTATGGCTACACCTTC
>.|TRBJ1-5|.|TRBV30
CAWSVSGGGGSQPQHF
TGTGCCTGGAGTGTTTCGGGAGGGGGAGGTAGTCAGCCCCAGCATTTT
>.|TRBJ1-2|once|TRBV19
CASSIRTAAGYTF
TGTGCCAGTAGTATAAGGACGGCAGCTGGCTACACCTTC
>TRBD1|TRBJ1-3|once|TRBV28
CASRTTGGWDTIYF
TGTGCCAGCAGGACCACAGGGGGCTGGGACACCATATATTTT
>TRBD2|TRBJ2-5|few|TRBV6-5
CATSILAGGEETQYF
TGTGCCACCTCGATTCTAGCGGGGGGCGAAGAGACCCAGTACTTC
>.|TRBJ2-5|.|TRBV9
CASSIRGRTQETQYF
TGTGCCAGCAGCATCAGAGGACGCACTCAAGAGACCCAGTACTTC
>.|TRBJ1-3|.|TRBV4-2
CASSLGHLGRQSSGNTIYF
TGTGCCAGCAGCTTAGGACATCTCGGCAGGCAGAGCTCTGGAAACACCATATATTTT
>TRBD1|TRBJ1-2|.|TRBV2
CASRGGRGGNYGYTF
TGTGCCAGCAGAGGGGGCCGGGGTGGAAACTATGGCTACACCTTC